The clone carrying this T cell receptor beta chain was picked up a small number of times. The treatment denotes: randomized to nivolumab then ipilimumab (arm A) or the reverse (arm B). Only in-frame clones appear in the TCRdb table, and some are missing; sequencing was by immunoSEQ multiplex PCR. The sample has about 18,000 clones, around 70% seen once. The germline V and J ends were trimmed by 4 bases and 0 bases, with 14 bases remaining between them. This CDR3 has 16 residues. Germline-derived CDR1 and CDR2 are SGDLS and YYNGEE. The data derive from a study of sequential checkpoint blockade in melanoma.

This specimen was tumor tissue (inferred from file names), taken from a patient given nivolumab and ipilimumab in sequence. The source of this sequence is a human donor with melanoma. The chain uses TRBV9 and TRBJ1-3, with D unclear. CDR3 sequence reads: CASSRLDRTSGNTIYF. The DNA of the CDR3 is TGTGCCAGCAGCCGTTTGGACCGAACCTCTGGAAACACCATATATTTT. Full variable domain (outside the CDR3, taken from reference TRBV9 and TRBJ1-3): DSGVTQTPKHLITATGQRVTLRCSPRSGDLSVYWYQQSLDQGLQFLIQYYNGEERAKGNILERFSAQQFPDLHSELNLSSLELGDSALYFCASSRLDRTSGNTIYFGEGSWLTVV.